The T cell receptor (beta chain) under discussion was sequenced for a study of blood T cells in healthy people across ages. This clonotype came up many times. Using a J-beta primer mix together with a sample-barcoded 5' primer, a second PCR was run for roughly 6 to 12 cycles. At least 3 million CDR3-containing paired-end reads were obtained per sample. One entry per CDR3 protein, called by TCRdb with MiXCR from the 5' RACE reads. Here the sample spans roughly 900,000 distinct CDR3 sequences, 29% being singletons. Sequenced: blood. This TCR was sampled from a woman of 80 years or more in good health.

The CDR3 protein is CRRGGGSSTDTQYF. The CDR3 DNA follows: TGCAGGCGGGGGGGTGGTAGCAGCACAGATACGCAGTATTTT. The chain carries TRBV20-1 and TRBJ2-3, with TRBD2 identical over 9 bases. The germline gives CDR1 DFQATT, CDR2 SNEGSKA (reference sequence). This CDR3 region has 14 residues.